This T cell receptor beta chain was profiled in a study of blood T cells in healthy people across ages (dated by TCRdb to 2015 to 2017). Background on the whole study: In model experiments, template switching captured roughly one uniquely barcoded TCR beta cDNA molecule for every two T cells. The study measured age-related changes in TCR beta repertoire diversity using deep sequencing normalized with unique cDNA molecular identifiers. Four age groups were formed from the donors: young (average around 15 years), middle-aged (around 40), aged (roughly 58) and long-lived (82). Two additional independent replicas of 1 million unique cDNA reads from the same blood draw were analyzed for two donors (one aged 18 to 29 and one aged 80 or older).

Receptors were amplified or captured by 5' RACE. The run used an Illumina HiSeq 2500. A second PCR of roughly 6 to 11 cycles was run with a J-beta primer mix and a sample-barcoded 5' primer. A unique molecular identifier was introduced onto each TCR beta cDNA molecule by a template-switch 5' adaptor carrying 12 random nucleotides. Each sample yielded at least 2.5 million CDR3-containing paired-end reads. First-strand cDNA was synthesized from all RNA with the Mint cDNA synthesis kit, primed by a TRBC-specific oligonucleotide. Following uracil-DNA glycosylase treatment, all cDNA underwent a first 18-cycle PCR with the universal primers M1SS and BC2_uni_R. The authors processed their data as follows. Each sample was normalized by randomly selecting 1 million high-quality reads, each carrying a distinct molecular identifier. Instead of being binned into consensus sequences, reads with shared molecular identifiers were discarded. MiTCR, set to a Q25 quality threshold and the strictest error-elimination algorithm, was used for CDR3 identification, clonotype clustering and error correction. Lower-bound total TCR beta diversity was estimated with a nonparametric unseen species model using Euler transformation. The public sequencing data were trimmed at Q25 with fastp and processed into clonotypes with MiXCR by TCRdb, which kept only in-frame beta chains. Entries that share a CDR3 protein sequence are merged under the most common genes and DNA. None of the V and J calls come from the authors' own analysis; TCRdb made them. Counted in this sample were more than 750,000 distinct CDR3 sequences; under 35% of them appeared once. In total, the top ten clones hold around 9.6% of the sample.

The approximately 41 donors, aged about 6 to 100 years, were systemically healthy Caucasian individuals from Russia. Each donor gave roughly 9 milliliters of peripheral blood, drawn into EDTA-treated Vacutainer tubes. PBMCs were isolated by Ficoll-Paque density-gradient centrifugation, with at least 7 million obtained per sample. Trizol reagent was used to extract total RNA from PBMCs, with at least 6 micrograms per sample. The percentages of naive CD45RAhigh/CD27high T cells were determined by flow cytometry on a PBMC aliquot from every donor. Turning to this clonotype: It has no known antigen specificity. Base qualities are not recorded, but no much larger clone differs from it by a single base.

The junction shows trimming of 5 bases on V and 10 bases on J, and the gene matches do not reach 25 bases of it. The CDR3 has 18 amino acids, counting the end cysteine and phenylalanine. The CDR3 DNA has 54 bases and is translated from base 1. Looking up the germline V gene yields CDR1 MNHNS and CDR2 SASEGT. The investigation overall reported the following: Because donor CMV infection status was unknown, age-related changes in expanded clonotypes were potentially confounded. Observed TCR beta diversity per million T cells fell roughly linearly with age, and a significant reduction was already apparent by age around 40. Compared with the aged group, more naive CD4+ T cells, fewer expanded clones and increased TCR diversity were shown by the long-lived group, suggesting age selection. Bulk unsorted PBMC profiling prevented conclusive comparison of naive and antigen-experienced compartments. Estimates of total diversity based on one million sequenced T cells were regarded as lower bounds and as underestimates. There was a strong correlation between observed TCR beta diversity and the percentage of naive T cells measured by flow cytometry.

This same sample was also part of a study on T cells of mothers and their children. The second paper states: The donors were nine systemically healthy Caucasian individuals, made up of three mothers and their six children. cDNA synthesis used all of the extracted RNA, with 1.5 ug of RNA in each 15 ul reaction. In the second PCR, sample barcodes and 2-4 random nucleotides were introduced via the M1S primer. Over 9 million TCR beta CDR3 reads came from each mother, compared with approximately 3 million reads from each child. Thymic selection similarly shapes TCR recombination output in related and unrelated pairs, with minor effect from inherited differences. Normalized repertoire overlap in related mother-child pairs was always slightly higher than in unrelated mother-child pairs, but the difference was never significant. No persistent microchimeric T cell clones were detected, at a sensitivity of around 100 clones per million clonotypes. To look for features that set related mother-child pairs apart from unrelated individuals, the researchers ran deep NGS to compare the TCR beta repertoires of mothers and children. The mean age was roughly 40 +/- 4 years for the mothers and about 12 +/- 4 years for the children. Libraries were sequenced on Illumina HiSeq 2000 with 100+100 nt paired-end reads after adapter ligation with NEBNext reagents. To prevent cross-contamination, the mother and child libraries were prepared one month apart and sequenced in separate runs. Each donor had between about 450,000 and 2,100,000 distinct TCR beta clonotypes identified. Naive TCR beta clonotypes were estimated from low-frequency clonotypes matched to each donor's FACS-determined naive share, without sorting.

The sample taken for sequencing was blood. The source of this sequence is a woman aged 35 to 49 in good health. In this chain, TRBV6-1 is recombined with TRBJ1-1; 7 of the junction bases match TRBD1. The nucleotide sequence is TGTGCCAGCAGTCTAGACCTGGACAGGTACGTTCAGTATTCCGGAGCTTTCTTT. Its protein reads: CASSLDLDRYVQYSGAFF.